One and the same sample provided the 23 T cell receptor beta chains below, sequenced in a study of T cells in Graves' hyperthyroidism and ophthalmopathy. Regions amplified from RNA transcripts were the TCR beta CDR3 regions. TCR CDR3 underwent first-round RT-PCR with the HTBI primer set. TCRdb reanalysed the multiplex PCR reads using MiXCR and keeps one entry per CDR3 protein. This repertoire shows approximately 560,000 distinct CDR3 sequences, about a sixth found once; its top ten account for 7.3%. The sequenced material came from blood. The receptors derive from a woman aged 25-40 years with Graves' hyperthyroidism.

The CDR3 DNA is TGTGCCATCAGCGGGACAGGGGGCCTTACCAATCAGCCCCAGCATTTT. Translated, it gives CAISGTGGLTNQPQHF. The V call is TRBV10-3, the J call TRBJ1-5, with 12 bases fitting TRBD1. This CDR3 contains 16 residues. V dropped 6 bases and J dropped 3; count of bases not matched to a gene: 6. Germline V gives CDR1 ENHRY, CDR2 SYGVKD.

This clonotype was seen only a few times. The chain recombines TRBV2 with TRBJ2-7; 7 nucleotides match TRBD2. Germline CDR1 and CDR2: SNHLY and FYNNEI. The CDR3 covers 15 residues. The V segment lost 7 bases and the J segment 3 bases; nucleotides outside the gene matches: 12. CDR3 sequence reads: CASTIGAGVVYEQYF. The CDR3 DNA is TGTGCCAGCACGATAGGGGCGGGAGTGGTCTACGAGCAGTACTTC. Full variable domain (rest looked up from reference TRBV2 and TRBJ2-7): EPEVTQTPSHQVTQMGQEVILRCVPISNHLYFYWYRQILGQKVEFLVSFYNNEISEKSEIFDDQFSVERPDGSNFTLKIRSTKLEDSAMYFCASTIGAGVVYEQYFGPGTRLTVT.

The rearrangement uses TRBV24-1 and TRBJ2-3; the D gene is possibly TRBD2 (5 bases). There are 16 residues in the CDR3. V was cut by 4 bases and J by 0 bases, with 13 bases left in between. CDR1 is KGHDR and CDR2 is SFDVKD in the germline V gene. The CDR3, as DNA: TGTGCCACCAGTGAGGCGGACTCTACTAGCACAGATACGCAGTATTTT. Translation: CATSEADSTSTDTQYF.

This clonotype was counted at least ten times. The chain is built from TRBV5-1 and TRBJ1-4; TRBD1 agrees at 7 bases. Looked up from germline, CDR1 is SGHRS and CDR2 is YFSETQ. The CDR3 contains 13 residues. V shed 3 bases and J 7 bases; nucleotides not matched to a gene: 3. The chain's CDR3 is CASSSRDSEKLFF. The DNA of the CDR3 is TGCGCCAGCAGCTCGCGGGACAGTGAAAAACTGTTTTTT.

V and J are TRBV15 and TRBJ1-2; 9 bases fit TRBD1. CDR1 is LNHNV and CDR2 is YYDKDF in the germline V gene (reference sequence). The CDR3 is made up of 14 amino acids. V shed 5 bases, J shed 7 bases, and the junction held 8 bases outside the gene matches. The CDR3 region is CATSGDRGWSGYTF. CDR3 DNA sequence: TGTGCCACCAGCGGTGACAGGGGGTGGAGTGGCTACACCTTC.

This clonotype occurred many times. J is TRBJ2-5 and V is TRBV20-1; 11 bases match TRBD2. CDR1 and CDR2 (germline): DFQATT, SNEGSKA (reference sequence). The CDR3 loop spans 13 amino acids. The ends lost 7 bases at V and 4 bases at J; junction bases unmatched: 5. The chain's CDR3 is CSETSGNGETQYF. The CDR3 DNA reads as TGCAGTGAGACTAGCGGGAACGGAGAGACCCAGTACTTC.

This clonotype has at least ten counts. V usage is TRBV4-2 and J usage is TRBJ2-2; tentative D call: TRBD2 (5 bases). The CDR3 spans 15 residues. V was pared by 0 bases and J by 6 bases, with 11 bases between. CDR1 is LGHNA and CDR2 is YNFKEQ in the germline V gene. The CDR3 sequence: CASSQDYEGSGELFF. In nucleotides, the CDR3 is TGTGCCAGCAGCCAAGATTACGAGGGATCCGGGGAGCTGTTTTTT.

This clonotype was counted at least ten times. The chain has TRBV5-8 and TRBJ2-3; 14 bases map to TRBD2. The germline gives CDR1 SGHTS, CDR2 YDEGEE. J gave up 0 bases and V 8 bases, and 5 bases lay outside the gene matches. CDR3 size: 16 residues. CDR3 bases: TGTGCCAGTGGACTAGCGGGAGGTCCAAGCACAGATACGCAGTATTTT. Encoded protein: CASGLAGGPSTDTQYF.

The chain uses TRBV28 and TRBJ2-7; TRBD2 is a possible D gene (6 bases). Trimming removed 8 bases from V and 1 base from J, with 27 bases in between. The CDR3 is 18 amino acids. CDR1 MDHEN and CDR2 SYDVKM come from the germline V gene. CDR3 nucleotides: TGTGCCAGCGGTTCTCCCCCCCCCGGGAGAGGGTTATCCTACGAGCAGTACTTC. Translated, it gives CASGSPPPGRGLSYEQYF.

This clonotype was counted only a few times. This chain links TRBV5-1 with TRBJ2-1, with 9 positions matching TRBD2. V lost 5 bases and J lost 5; bases outside the gene matches: 8. The CDR3 consists of 15 residues. The germline V gene encodes CDR1 SGHRS and CDR2 YFSETQ. DNA for the CDR3: TGCGCCAGCAGTCCAACCGGGACTAGCAACAATGAGCAGTTCTTC. Its translation: CASSPTGTSNNEQFF.

The sample holds many counts of this clonotype. The chain carries TRBV6-2 or TRBV6-3 and TRBJ1-5; weak D call: TRBD1 (6 bases). V shed 2 bases and J shed 6 bases, with 11 bases lying between them. The germline gives CDR1 MNHEY, CDR2 SVGEGT. The CDR3 length is 14 residues. This chain's CDR3 is CASSYGDRTQPQHF. In nucleotides, the CDR3 is TGTGCCAGCAGTTACGGCGACAGGACTCAGCCCCAGCATTTT.

The chain is built from TRBV7-8 and TRBJ2-5, with 9 nucleotides matching TRBD2. There are 16 residues in the CDR3. The junction had 11 bases not matched to a gene; V was cut back by 4 bases and J by 5 bases. Germline V gene data show CDR1 as SGHVS and CDR2 as FQNEAQ. The CDR3 nucleotides are TGTGCCAGCAGCTCAGCAGTTAGCGGGAGTTCGGAGACCCAGTACTTC. Residues: CASSSAVSGSSETQYF. The full variable domain, with the rest looked up from reference TRBV7-8 and TRBJ2-5, is GAGVSQSPRYKVAKRGQDVALRCDPISGHVSLFWYQQALGQGPEFLTYFQNEAQLDKSGLPSDRFFAERPEGSVSTLKIQRTQQEDSAVYLCASSSAVSGSSETQYFGPGTRLLVL.

A few counts support this clonotype. The chain recombines TRBV5-6 with TRBJ1-2; 7 nucleotides match TRBD1. Trimming at V came to 0 bases and at J to 8 bases, leaving 4 bases not matched to a gene. This CDR3 comprises 13 residues. The V gene's germline CDR1 is SGHDT and CDR2 YYEEEE. CDR3 DNA: TGTGCCAGCAGCTTGGCGCAGGGGGACGGCTACACCTTC. It yields the protein CASSLAQGDGYTF.

This clonotype was counted between two and nine times. The V and J genes are TRBV11-2 and TRBJ2-2, with 10 bases aligning to TRBD2. J was trimmed by 5 bases and V by 2 bases; bases with no gene match: 8. The CDR3 extends over 17 amino acids. Germline V gene lookup returns CDR1 SGHAT and CDR2 FQNNGV. The CDR3, as DNA: TGTGCCAGCAGCTTAACAGCCCTAGCGGGAGAAACCGGGGAGCTGTTTTTT. It encodes CASSLTALAGETGELFF.

This clonotype was counted at least ten times. The chain links TRBV27 to TRBJ1-2, with D possibly TRBD1 on 5 matching bases. The ends were cut back, 4 bases at V and 1 base at J, with 10 bases in the middle. Germline V gives CDR1 MNHEY, CDR2 SMNVEV (reference sequence). The CDR3 contains 14 residues. The CDR3 region has the DNA TGTGCCAGCAGTTCGCAGGGACTTAACTATGGCTACACCTTC. As protein: CASSSQGLNYGYTF.

This chain uses TRBV7-2 with TRBJ2-7, with TRBD1 as a possible D gene (5 bases). The CDR3 length is 14 residues. CDR1 SGHTA and CDR2 FQGNSA come from the germline V gene. Trimming stripped 2 bases from V and 2 bases from J, with 10 bases between. The DNA for the CDR3 is TGTGCCAGCAGCTTAAGGTCAGGGCCCTACGAGCAGTACTTC. Amino acids: CASSLRSGPYEQYF.

In this sample, this clonotype turned up many times. The genes are TRBV11-3 and TRBJ2-7; TRBD2 matches 8 bases. Germline loops: CDR1 SGHNT, CDR2 YENEEA. The CDR3 loop spans 13 amino acids. V trimming: 3 bases; J trimming: 5 bases; junction bases outside the gene matches: 3. This CDR3 reads CASSLTSVHEQYF. The CDR3, as DNA: TGTGCCAGCAGCTTGACTAGCGTCCACGAGCAGTACTTC.

This clonotype occurred many times. V is TRBV15 and J is TRBJ2-7; D unclear. CDR3 length: 13 residues. Per germline, CDR1 LNHNV and CDR2 YYDKDF (reference sequence). V lost 4 bases to trimming and J lost 6 bases, with 13 bases between them. Here the CDR3 reads CATSKAPPSEQYF. The CDR3 nucleotides are TGTGCCACCAGCAAGGCACCCCCGTCCGAGCAGTACTTC.

This clonotype occurred a few times. The V call is TRBV27, the J call TRBJ2-2, with D maybe TRBD2 (6 bases). Trimming removed 5 bases from V and 5 bases from J, with 18 bases in between. Germline V gene sequence: CDR1 MNHEY, CDR2 SMNVEV (reference sequence). The CDR3 totals 16 residues. The CDR3 sequence: CASSPSGWYGTGELFF. In nucleotides, the CDR3 is TGTGCCAGCAGTCCAAGCGGGTGGTACGGTACCGGGGAGCTGTTTTTT.

This clonotype came up many times. The V gene is TRBV27, the J gene TRBJ1-2, with D perhaps matching TRBD1 (6 bases). This CDR3 has 14 residues. Germline V lookup: CDR1 MNHEY, CDR2 SMNVEV (reference sequence). Trimming left V 5 bases short and J 4 bases short, with 14 bases between. The CDR3 region has the DNA TGTGCCAGCAGTCAAGAGATAGGGGGCTATGGCTACACCTTC. Protein product: CASSQEIGGYGYTF.

This clonotype was seen a handful of times. The V call is TRBV13, the J call TRBJ2-2; possibly TRBD2 for D (6 bases). Trimming shortened V by 0 bases and J by 4 bases, and 18 bases separated the two germline ends. The germline V gene encodes CDR1 PRHDT and CDR2 FYEKMQ (reference sequence). The CDR3 sequence is 18 residues long. CDR3 DNA sequence: TGTGCCAGCAGCTTAGGGGAGGCGAGGGCGGGACCCACCGGGGAGCTGTTTTTT. Protein: CASSLGEARAGPTGELFF.

Regarding this clonotype: A clone one base away is much larger, so this may be a read error. The CDR3 end shows no conserved phenylalanine or tryptophan, and so a read error is likely. The chain employs TRBV20-1 and TRBJ1-4; unclear D gene. The CDR3 loop spans 14 amino acids. The V end lost 0 bases, the J end lost 3 bases, and 8 bases lay between the germline ends. Germline V gives CDR1 DFQATT, CDR2 SNEGSKA (reference sequence). The CDR3 DNA is TGCAGTGCTAGAGAGACCGCGGCTAATGAAAAACTGTTTCTT. Its protein product is CSARETAANEKLFL.

This clonotype was seen a handful of times. V gene TRBV19 combines with J gene TRBJ1-5; D is undetermined. The CDR3 spans 16 residues. V dropped 5 bases and J dropped 3 bases, with 17 bases sitting between them. Germline CDR1 is LNHDA and CDR2 is SQIVND (reference sequence). The CDR3 nucleotides are TGTGCCAGTAGTGCTAGACGCTCCACCATCAATCAGCCCCAGCATTTT. Protein product: CASSARRSTINQPQHF.